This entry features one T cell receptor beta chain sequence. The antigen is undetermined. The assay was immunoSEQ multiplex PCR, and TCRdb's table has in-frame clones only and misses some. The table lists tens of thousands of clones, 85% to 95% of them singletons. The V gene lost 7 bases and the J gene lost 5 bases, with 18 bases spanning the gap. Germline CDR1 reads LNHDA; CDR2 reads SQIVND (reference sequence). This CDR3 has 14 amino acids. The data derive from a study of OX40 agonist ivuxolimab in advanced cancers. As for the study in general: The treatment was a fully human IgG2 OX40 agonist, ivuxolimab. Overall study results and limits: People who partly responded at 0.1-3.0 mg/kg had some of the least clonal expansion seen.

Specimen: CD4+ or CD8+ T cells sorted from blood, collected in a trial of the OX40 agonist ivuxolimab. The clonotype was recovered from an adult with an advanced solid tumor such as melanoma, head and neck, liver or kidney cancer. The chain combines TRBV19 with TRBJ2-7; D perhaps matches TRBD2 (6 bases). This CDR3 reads CASTPRGGEDEQYF. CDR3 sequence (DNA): TGTGCCAGTACCCCTCGTGGAGGGGAAGACGAGCAGTACTTC.